This T cell receptor (beta chain) was captured in a study of post-analysis software for immune sequencing data. CDR1 MNHEY and CDR2 SVGAGI come from the germline V gene. V dropped 6 bases and J dropped 4 bases, with 16 bases sitting between them. This CDR3 spans 15 amino acids. Study findings and constraints: The normalized Chao1 diversity of multiple sclerosis patients was significantly lower than that of controls. The study found TRBV5-6, TRBV5-1 and TRBV20-1 among 5 or 6 TRBV segments more frequent in patients than controls.

This clonotype was detected only a few times. Its antigen is not known. Presence of unique molecular identifiers characterized the TCR beta cDNA libraries. MiXCR was run by TCRdb on the PCR reads, yielding one entry per CDR3 protein. The table includes around 770,000 distinct CDR3 sequences, around 45% detected once. The V gene is TRBV6-5, the J gene TRBJ2-1; no reliable D call. The material sequenced was blood. The receptor was derived from a girl aged 5-17 years with multiple sclerosis. The CDR3 sequence is CASSRNPDGYNEQFF. The CDR3 coding sequence is TGTGCCAGCAGCCGTAACCCCGACGGATACAATGAGCAGTTCTTC.